This T cell receptor (beta chain) appears in the sequencing data of a study of T cells expressing NK-cell markers. About the research overall: It was sorted CD3+CD56-NKG2C+, CD3+CD56+NKG2C- and CD3+CD56+NKG2C+ T cells that provided the TCR beta repertoires.

One entry per CDR3 protein, without DNA, is what TCRdb gives after re-calling the 5' RACE reads. In all, the sample yields some 500,000 distinct CDR3 sequences. Per germline, CDR1 SGDLS and CDR2 YYNGEE. CDR3 length: 14 residues. Sequencing was performed on blood T cells: a sorted CD56 or NKG2C T cell subset, CD4+ or CD8+ T cells, or bulk PBMC T cells (not recorded which). The chain recombines TRBV9 with TRBJ2-3. This sequence was found in a woman aged 50 to 60 in good health. The CDR3 is CASRSLSSTDTQYF.